This T cell receptor (beta chain) derives from a study of blood T cell repertoires in COVID-19 (dated by TCRdb to 2019 to 2021). Regarding the research as a whole: Samples from collaborators originated in the United States, Italy and Spain and spanned both the acute and convalescent phases of COVID-19. The prospective study material was composed of cDNA or gDNA derived from T cells, B-cell-depleted T cells, or PBMCs. The dataset comprised deeply sampled blood TCRbeta repertoires from subjects exposed to, actively infected with, or recovered from COVID-19. The repertoires were released in a freely available public database meant as a resource for research on the immune response to SARS-CoV-2. The samples were drawn from the first 160 participants of the ongoing ImmuneRACE study and from 1,254 subjects provided by 6 global collaborators. Sample metadata almost always included a de-identified subject ID, COVID-19 status, age in years and sex. HLA class I and class II types, where available, came from metadata supplied by the sample provider rather than from assay-based typing. Study-wide findings and limitations: The quantity of clinical and demographic metadata differed by source and by participant and was supplied without curation.

Remarks on this clone: Its target antigen remains unknown. No base-level quality is on record; no much larger clone is a single base apart.

In the prospective study, participants were roughly 18 to 100 years old, resided in 24 geographic areas of the United States, and were enrolled through a virtual design. In the prospective study, cohorts were assigned on the basis of participant-reported clinical history obtained from a screening survey and a study questionnaire. ImmuneRACE Cohort 3 recovered participants were defined by two consecutive negative NP/OP PCR tests, healthcare professional clearance, or symptom resolution. Mobile phlebotomists in the prospective study collected whole blood, serum and a nasopharyngeal or oropharyngeal swab from every participant. Additional blood draws and questionnaires over an approximately two-month period could optionally be provided by prospective study participants. Prospective study blood samples were shipped either frozen or at room temperature before DNA extraction. The V end gives up 0 bases and the J end 7 bases, leaving 5 bases in the junction not matched to a gene. The CDR3 measures 14 amino acids from cysteine to phenylalanine. CDR3 DNA only is kept here, 42 bases in frame from base 1. As encoded in the germline V gene, CDR1 is SGHRS while CDR2 is YFSETQ.

TCRbeta CDR3 regions were amplified from genomic DNA using the immunoSEQ Assay, a bias-controlled multiplex PCR. The published analysis was carried out like this. The number of nucleated cells in each sample was estimated by amplification of reference gene primers within the assay. To quantify the absolute abundance of each unique TCRbeta CDR3 rearrangement, sequence reads were collapsed and filtered. For each sample, productive Simpson clonality was calculated as the square root of Simpson's diversity index across productive rearrangements. In TCRdb, the immuneACCESS table is reduced to in-frame sequences with V and J assigned. These tables do not hold every clone; where another copy was compared, an unresolved V gene accounts for under half, and the others remain unexplained. V and J calls and clone size are copied from that table; D and trimming were computed from the DNA. The sample yields over 250,000 clones; roughly 91% were counted once. Approximately 2% of the sample comes from the top ten.

Material: PBMCs or T cells enriched from blood (not recorded which). This clonotype was sampled from a woman aged 55 to 70 who had recovered from COVID-19. The chain uses TRBV5-1 and TRBJ1-1, with 8 middle bases fitting TRBD1. The DNA sequence is as follows: TGCGCCAGCAGCTTGGAGACAGGGGAGGGTGAAGCTTTCTTT. This encodes CASSLETGEGEAFF.